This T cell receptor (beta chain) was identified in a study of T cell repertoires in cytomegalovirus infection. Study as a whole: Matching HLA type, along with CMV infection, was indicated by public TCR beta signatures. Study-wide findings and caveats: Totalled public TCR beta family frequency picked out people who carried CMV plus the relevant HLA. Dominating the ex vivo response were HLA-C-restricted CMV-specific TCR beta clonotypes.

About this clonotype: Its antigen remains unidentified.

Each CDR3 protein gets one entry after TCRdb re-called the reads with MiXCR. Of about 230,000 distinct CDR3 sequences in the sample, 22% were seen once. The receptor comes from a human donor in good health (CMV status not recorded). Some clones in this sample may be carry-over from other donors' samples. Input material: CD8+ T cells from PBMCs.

CDR3 coding DNA: TGTGCCAGCAGCCAAGATCATTCGGTCACCTCTGAAGCTTTCTTT. Translating it yields CASSQDHSVTSEAFF. The chain is built from TRBV14 and TRBJ1-1; D remains unclear. There are 15 residues in the CDR3. V dropped 0 bases and J dropped 6 bases, with 14 bases sitting between them. Germline CDR1 SGHDN, CDR2 FVKESK.